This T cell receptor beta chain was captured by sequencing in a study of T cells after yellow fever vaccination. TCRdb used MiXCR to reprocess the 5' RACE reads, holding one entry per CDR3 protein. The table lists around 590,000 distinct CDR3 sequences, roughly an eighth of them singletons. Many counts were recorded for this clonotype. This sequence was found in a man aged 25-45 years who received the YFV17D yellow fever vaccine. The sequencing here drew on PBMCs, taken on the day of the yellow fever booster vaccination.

CDR3 DNA: TGCGCCAGCAGCTTGGAGTCGGTGTCTGGCTACACCTTC. Its translation is CASSLESVSGYTF. The rearrangement links TRBV5-1 to TRBJ1-2; unclear D gene. The germline V gene encodes CDR1 SGHRS and CDR2 YFSETQ. This CDR3 has 13 residues. V was trimmed by 0 bases and J by 7 bases, leaving 10 bases between them.